Each of the 25 T cell receptor beta chains below was sequenced from the same sample in a study of a mutant IDH1 vaccine in newly diagnosed glioma. As for time point: week 11, during vaccination. It was 300 ug of mutant IDH1 20-mer peptide that made up each vaccine dose, given with topical imiquimod. These receptors' targets are unknown. Some clones are missing from TCRdb's copy, which holds only in-frame ones; the method was immunoSEQ multiplex PCR. The sample consists of about 130,000 clones, about 82% of them appearing once. Sample: PBMCs, taken from a glioma patient whose treatment included an IDH1 peptide vaccine. The receptor source for this set is a man aged 35 to 55 with glioma.

This chain uses TRBV27 with TRBJ1-1, with no clear D. CDR1 and CDR2 (germline): MNHEY, SMNVEV (reference sequence). CDR3 length equals 15 residues. Between the trimmed V and J ends, which lost 7 bases and 2 bases, there was a span of 17 bases. The CDR3 coding sequence is TGTGCCAGCAAGCGTATCGAGTTGCCCAACACTGAAGCTTTCTTT. This translates into CASKRIELPNTEAFF.

The chain carries TRBV6-1 and TRBJ1-1; D is undetermined. V was shortened by 7 bases and J by 4 bases, with 19 bases between the two germline ends. The CDR3 spans 15 residues. The germline V gene encodes CDR1 MNHNS and CDR2 SASEGT. CDR3 nucleotide sequence: TGTGCCAGCATCAACCGGCCTGAAGAGCTCACTGAAGCTTTCTTT. This encodes CASINRPEELTEAFF.

The V gene is TRBV7-2, the J gene TRBJ2-1, with D hard to call. CDR3 size: 13 residues. Trimming removed 5 bases at V and 8 bases at J, with 13 bases between. CDR1 SGHTA and CDR2 FQGNSA come from the germline V gene. CDR3 coding DNA: TGTGCCAGCAGCCGCAGTCTGGAGTATGAGCAGTTCTTC. It encodes CASSRSLEYEQFF.

This CDR3 is CASSYSWTGGIEQFF. As DNA, the CDR3 is TGTGCCAGCAGTTACTCTTGGACAGGGGGAATTGAGCAGTTCTTC. The chain combines TRBV6-6 with TRBJ2-1; 10 positions agree with TRBD1. The V gene's germline CDR1 is MNHNY and CDR2 SVGAGI (reference sequence). This CDR3 is built from 15 residues. The ends lost 0 bases at V and 9 bases at J; junction bases unmatched: 5.

The V gene is TRBV18, the J gene TRBJ1-2; D is possibly TRBD1 (5 bases). Germline V CDR1 and CDR2: KGHSH, LQKENI. There are 14 residues in the CDR3. V was pared by 2 bases and J by 7 bases, with 14 bases between. CDR3 coding DNA: TGTGCCAGCTCACCAGCTGTTTGGGACGGTGGCTACACCTTC. Protein: CASSPAVWDGGYTF.

CDR3 in DNA: TGTGCCAGCGGGCGTGAAGATACGCAGTATTTT. Translation: CASGREDTQYF. The rearrangement links TRBV2 to TRBJ2-3, with unresolved D. This CDR3 region has 11 residues. CDR1 SNHLY and CDR2 FYNNEI come from the germline V gene. V was shortened by 8 bases and J by 5 bases, with 8 bases between the two germline ends.

The CDR3 reads CASSLDIFGNTIYF. The CDR3 DNA is TGTGCCAGCAGCCTAGACATCTTTGGAAACACCATATATTTT. The chain is built from TRBV6-1 and TRBJ1-3; D gene ambiguous. This CDR3 has 14 amino acids. V was shortened by 6 bases and J by 3 bases, with 12 bases between the two germline ends. Germline assignment: CDR1 MNHNS and CDR2 SASEGT.

The count of this clone is one. The chain is built from TRBV9 and TRBJ2-4, with D possibly called TRBD1 or TRBD2 (6 bases each). This CDR3 has 17 amino acids. Trimming pared 2 bases from V and 2 bases from J, leaving 17 bases between. CDR1 and CDR2 from the germline V gene are SGDLS and YYNGEE. The CDR3 loop reads CASSVGGQPGPKNIQYF. In DNA form, the CDR3 reads TGTGCCAGCAGCGTGGGAGGACAGCCGGGGCCCAAAAACATTCAGTACTTC.

This chain joins TRBV7-3 and TRBJ2-5; tentatively, D is TRBD2 (5 bases). The V gene's germline CDR1 is SGHTA and CDR2 FQGTGA. The V end lost 5 bases, the J end lost 5 bases, and 18 bases lay between the germline ends. CDR3 length: 15 residues. The CDR3 coding sequence is TGTGCCAGCAGCACCGGGTCGGGGTCTGGGGAGACCCAGTACTTC. Encoded protein: CASSTGSGSGETQYF.

The genes are TRBV29-1 and TRBJ2-1; D is perhaps TRBD1 (6 bases). The length of the CDR3 is 11 residues. Germline CDR1 and CDR2: SQVTM and ANQGSEA. Deletions cut 6 bases from V and 7 bases from J, with 10 bases between. The CDR3, as DNA: TGCAGCGTAGGGGGTCCAAATGAGCAGTTCTTC. Its translation is CSVGGPNEQFF.

This chain links TRBV21-1 with TRBJ2-1; TRBD2, the D gene given by the table, was not confirmed from the DNA. TRBV21-1 is a pseudogene. The CDR3 is 15 residues long. Here the CDR3 reads CASSKAGGPKYEQFF. The CDR3 DNA follows: TGTGCCAGCAGCAAAGCGGGAGGGCCGAAGTATGAGCAGTTCTTC.

The genes are TRBV4-2 and TRBJ2-2; D might be TRBD1 or TRBD2, each matching 5 bases. CDR1 and CDR2 from the germline V gene are LGHNA and YNFKEQ. The CDR3 is 17 amino acids. V shed 3 bases and J shed 3 bases, with 17 bases lying between them. The CDR3 DNA reads TGTGCCAGCAGCCATGCCCCCACCGGGACCGACACCGGGGAGCTGTTTTTT. Translation: CASSHAPTGTDTGELFF.

V gene TRBV2 combines with J gene TRBJ1-1, with D tentatively TRBD1 (6 bases). The CDR3 loop spans 11 amino acids. Germline-derived CDR1 and CDR2 are SNHLY and FYNNEI. The CDR3 region has the DNA TGTGTACGGGGGACACAAACTGAAGCTTTCTTT. Amino acids: CVRGTQTEAFF.

The V gene is TRBV5-5, the J gene TRBJ2-3, with 7 bases matching TRBD1. Looked up from germline, CDR1 is SGHKS and CDR2 is YYEKEE (reference sequence). Germline trimming cut 4 bases from V and 2 bases from J; bases unmatched to any gene: 4. The length of the CDR3 is 14 residues. The CDR3 DNA reads as TGTGCCAGCAGCCCGGGACAGTCCACAGATACGCAGTATTTT. It is translated as CASSPGQSTDTQYF.

The chain couples TRBV19 to TRBJ1-1; no reliable D call. From germline, CDR1 is LNHDA and CDR2 SQIVND (reference sequence). V lost 1 base to trimming and J lost 1 base, with 13 bases between them. The CDR3 length is 16 residues. The CDR3 loop is CASSIVAGFENTEAFF. The CDR3 region has the DNA TGTGCCAGTAGTATAGTAGCGGGGTTCGAGAACACTGAAGCTTTCTTT.

The chain links TRBV10-3 to TRBJ1-1; no clear D gene. The germline gives CDR1 ENHRY, CDR2 SYGVKD. The CDR3 length is 13 residues. V was shortened by 9 bases and J by 0 bases, with 11 bases between the two germline ends. CDR3 nucleotide sequence: TGTGCCATTAGTCCGGCGGTGAACACTGAAGCTTTCTTT. As protein: CAISPAVNTEAFF.

This clone was seen a handful of times. CDR3 DNA: TGTGCCTGGGCACCTCCCCAGCAGTATCAGCCCCAGCATTTT. It translates to CAWAPPQQYQPQHF. The chain links TRBV30 to TRBJ1-5; D not resolved. The CDR3 spans 14 residues. Germline V gives CDR1 GTSNPN, CDR2 SVGIG (reference sequence). V shed 5 bases and J shed 5 bases, with 16 bases lying between them.

In its sample, this clone was seen once. The chain joins TRBV5-1 to TRBJ2-2, with TRBD1 matching 9 bases. The ends lost 4 bases at V and 4 bases at J; junction bases unmatched: 8. CDR1 and CDR2 (germline): SGHRS, YFSETQ. The CDR3 sequence is 16 residues long. The DNA for the CDR3 is TGCGCCAGCAGCCAGGGACAGGGCCGAATCACCGGGGAGCTGTTTTTT. It translates to CASSQGQGRITGELFF.

The chain recombines TRBV28 with TRBJ2-7; D is unclear. The CDR3 has 13 residues. The V end was cut by 3 bases, the J end by 0 bases, with 6 bases between. Germline V gene data show CDR1 as MDHEN and CDR2 as SYDVKM. CDR3 sequence reads: CASSLSVSYEQYF. The CDR3 DNA follows: TGTGCCAGCAGTTTGTCGGTCTCCTACGAGCAGTACTTC. Full variable domain (missing parts from reference TRBV28 and TRBJ2-7): DVKVTQSSRYLVKRTGEKVFLECVQDMDHENMFWYRQDPGLGLRLIYFSYDVKMKEKGDIPEGYSVSREKKERFSLILESASTNQTSMYLCASSLSVSYEQYFGPGTRLTVT.

The J gene is TRBJ1-1, the V gene TRBV29-1, with no clear D. The CDR3 runs to 8 residues. V dropped 3 bases and J dropped 8 bases, with 1 base sitting between them. Germline CDR1 SQVTM, CDR2 ANQGSEA. CDR3 DNA: TGCAGCGTTGAGGAAGCTTTCTTT. Translating it yields CSVEEAFF.

The chain couples TRBV30 to TRBJ2-2; TRBD2 might be the D (5 bases). Looked up from germline, CDR1 is GTSNPN and CDR2 is SVGIG (reference sequence). Trimming cost V 0 bases and J 2 bases, with 13 bases left between them. CDR3 length equals 16 residues. The chain's CDR3 is CAWSVLPGKNTGELFF. The CDR3 DNA follows: TGTGCCTGGAGTGTCCTCCCGGGGAAAAACACCGGGGAGCTGTTTTTT. The full variable domain, completed using reference TRBV30 and TRBJ2-2, is SQTIHQWPATLVQPVGSPLSLECTVEGTSNPNLYWYRQAAGRGLQLLFYSVGIGQISSEVPQNLSASRPQDRQFILSSKKLLLSDSGFYLCAWSVLPGKNTGELFFGEGSRLTVL.

This chain uses TRBV6-5 with TRBJ2-3; 8 bases fit TRBD2. Trimming took 0 bases from V and 4 from J; bases not matched to a gene: 0. The CDR3 covers 14 residues. CDR1 MNHEY and CDR2 SVGAGI come from the germline V gene. The CDR3 spells CASSYSRGADTQYF. Written as DNA, the CDR3 is TGTGCCAGCAGTTACTCGCGGGGGGCAGATACGCAGTATTTT.

V gene TRBV5-8 combines with J gene TRBJ1-1; D possibly corresponds to TRBD1 (5 bases). Trimming pared 0 bases from V and 1 base from J, leaving 7 bases between. CDR1 SGHTS and CDR2 YDEGEE come from the germline V gene. The CDR3 runs to 14 residues. The CDR3 spells CASSLARGNTEAFF. Written as DNA, the CDR3 is TGTGCCAGCAGCTTGGCGAGGGGGAACACTGAAGCTTTCTTT.

The chain joins TRBV19 to TRBJ2-5; no firm D call. Germline CDR1 LNHDA, CDR2 SQIVND (reference sequence). The CDR3 spans 14 residues. Trimming shortened V by 4 bases and J by 4 bases, and 13 bases separated the two germline ends. The CDR3 bases are TGTGCCAGTAGTACGAGACACACCGTAGAGACCCAGTACTTC. This sequence encodes CASSTRHTVETQYF. The complete variable domain, with remaining parts taken from reference TRBV19 and TRBJ2-5, reads DGGITQSPKYLFRKEGQNVTLSCEQNLNHDAMYWYRQDPGQGLRLIYYSQIVNDFQKGDIAEGYSVSREKKESFPLTVTSAQKNPTAFYLCASSTRHTVETQYFGPGTRLLVL.

The chain has TRBV20-1 and TRBJ2-7; D possibly corresponds to TRBD2 (6 bases). The V gene lost 6 bases and the J gene lost 9 bases, with 15 bases spanning the gap. This CDR3 comprises 11 residues. Germline V CDR1 and CDR2: DFQATT, SNEGSKA (reference sequence). The CDR3 nucleotides read TGCAGTGCCCTGGGCGGGGTTCGGCAGTACTTC. Protein: CSALGGVRQYF.